This is a list of T cell receptor beta chains from one sample in a study of cytomegalovirus exposure and HLA in healthy donors. TCRdb keeps only in-frame clones here, not all; method: immunoSEQ multiplex PCR. The table records around 100,000 clones, 70% to 90% of them present only once. The sequencing input was PBMCs. The receptors stem from a man in his forties or fifties in good health and CMV-seronegative. CDR3s include the opening cysteine and the closing phenylalanine or tryptophan. Fields, in order: V gene, CDR3 length, clone size, J gene, D gene, CDR3 DNA, CDR3 protein. The D gene is left open where the match is weak. Not all rows give a size; the values are once, few, many and, for expanded clones, a class.

TRBV7-8	18	NA	TRBJ2-3	TRBD2	TGTGCCAGCAGCCCAAAGACTAGCGGGGGTTCTAGCACAGATACGCAGTATTTT	CASSPKTSGGSSTDTQYF
TRBV28	16	NA	TRBJ2-2	NA	TGTGCCAGCAGTTTAGTGGGGGCCGCGAACACCGGGGAGCTGTTTTTT	CASSLVGAANTGELFF
TRBV27	13	NA	TRBJ1-5	NA	TGTGCCAGCAGTTTGGCAGGGCATCAGCCCCAGCATTTT	CASSLAGHQPQHF
TRBV4-1	19	NA	TRBJ2-3	TRBD2	TGCGCCAGCAGCCAAGACTCGCCGGTTCCGGGACTAGCGGGGGATACGCAGTATTTT	CASSQDSPVPGLAGDTQYF
TRBV6-1	18	NA	TRBJ2-7	TRBD2	TGTGCCAGCAGTGAACCGTCAGCGGGGGCAACAGGAATATACGAGCAGTACTTC	CASSEPSAGATGIYEQYF
TRBV7-9	15	NA	TRBJ2-5	TRBD2	TGTGCCAGCACCGAAGGCGGGGGTCTGCAAGAGACCCAGTACTTC	CASTEGGGLQETQYF
TRBV18	16	NA	TRBJ1-5	TRBD1	TGTGCCAGCTCACCGAGACAGGGGGCAAGTGCTCAGCCCCAGCATTTT	CASSPRQGASAQPQHF
TRBV14	15	NA	TRBJ1-2	NA	TGTGCCAGCAGCCCCAGAGGAGGCGGGGACTATGGCTACACCTTC	CASSPRGGGDYGYTF
TRBV27	15	NA	TRBJ2-7	TRBD1	TGTGCCAGCAGTTTATCGAGGGACAGCACCTACGAGCAGTACTTC	CASSLSRDSTYEQYF
TRBV7-9	16	once	TRBJ2-7	TRBD1	TGTGCCAGCAGCTTAGCCCGGGGACAGGGGGTCCACGAGCAGTACTTC	CASSLARGQGVHEQYF
TRBV19	14	NA	TRBJ1-4	NA	TGTGCCAGTCAAAGCGGTCCAACTAATGAAAAACTGTTTTTT	CASQSGPTNEKLFF
TRBV11-3	17	once	TRBJ1-5	NA	TGTGCCAGCAGCGCTAACAGGGCTCCCGGTAGCAATCAGCCCCAGCATTTT	CASSANRAPGSNQPQHF
TRBV19	16	once	TRBJ1-2	TRBD1	TGTGCCAGTAGTAAGAAGAGGGGACAGGGGCCTTATGGCTACACCTTC	CASSKKRGQGPYGYTF
TRBV10-3	15	NA	TRBJ2-7	TRBD1	TGTGCCATCAGTATTACAGGGGGCTGGCAAAATAGGCAGTACTTC	CAISITGGWQNRQYF
TRBV5-5	14	NA	TRBJ2-5	TRBD1	TGTGCCAGCAGCAGGGGACAGATCCAAGAGACCCAGTACTTC	CASSRGQIQETQYF
TRBV11-3	17	NA	TRBJ2-3	TRBD2	TGTGCCAGCAGCCGATCCCGACTAGCGGGGGTGGCAGATACGCAGTATTTT	CASSRSRLAGVADTQYF
TRBV5-1	15	NA	TRBJ2-1	NA	TGCGCCAGCAGCTGGACCGACAGCTCCTACAATGAGCAGTTCTTC	CASSWTDSSYNEQFF
TRBV6-5	10	once	TRBJ2-7	NA	TGTGCCAGCGGTAGCAGCGAGCAGTACTTC	CASGSSEQYF
TRBV19	15	NA	TRBJ2-1	TRBD2	TGTGCCAGTAGTAAATTAGCGGGGGGCTACAATGAGCAGTTCTTC	CASSKLAGGYNEQFF
TRBV11-2	15	NA	TRBJ2-7	TRBD1	TGTGCCAGCAGCTTAGGGCGACAGGGGCTGGGAGAGCAGTACTTC	CASSLGRQGLGEQYF
TRBV6-6	14	NA	TRBJ2-3	TRBD2	TGTGCCAGCAGTTACGTAGCGGGGACAGATACGCAGTATTTT	CASSYVAGTDTQYF
TRBV5-6	11	NA	TRBJ1-1	NA	TGTGCCAGCAGTTTACAGGCTGAAGCTTTCTTT	CASSLQAEAFF
TRBV5-1	14	NA	TRBJ1-3	TRBD1	TGCGCCAGCAGCTGGGACAGGGGCGGAAACACCATATATTTT	CASSWDRGGNTIYF
TRBV5-6	13	NA	TRBJ2-4	TRBD1	TGTGCCAGCAGCTTGGACAGGGGAGACATTCAGTACTTC	CASSLDRGDIQYF